Listed below are T cell receptor beta chains from one sample, sequenced in a study of CD8 T cells in ankylosing spondylitis. Each CDR3 protein gets one entry after TCRdb re-called the 5' RACE reads with MiXCR. The data show about 240,000 distinct CDR3 sequences, approximately 9% seen once. The sample consisted of blood, either unsorted or a sorted T cell fraction (not recorded which). These receptors were obtained from a male donor with ankylosing spondylitis or in good health (not recorded which). Both conserved end residues are trimmed from each CDR3. Fields, in order: J gene, clone size, V gene, CDR3 length, D gene, CDR3 protein. The D gene is left open where the match is weak. Expanded clones are given a class, and other clones once, few, many or no size at all.

J gene: TRBJ2-1
clone size: NA
V gene: TRBV20-1
CDR3 length: 10
D gene: NA
CDR3 protein: SGWGTYNEQF

J gene: TRBJ2-4
clone size: many
V gene: TRBV7-2
CDR3 length: 10
D gene: NA
CDR3 protein: ASTKSKNIQY

J gene: TRBJ2-3
clone size: many
V gene: TRBV7-9
CDR3 length: 14
D gene: NA
CDR3 protein: ASSLVRGPSTDTQY

J gene: TRBJ2-4
clone size: NA
V gene: TRBV7-9
CDR3 length: 13
D gene: NA
CDR3 protein: ASSETALAKNIQY

J gene: TRBJ2-6
clone size: few
V gene: TRBV10-2
CDR3 length: 13
D gene: NA
CDR3 protein: ASTREGTGANVLT

J gene: TRBJ2-7
clone size: NA
V gene: TRBV3-1
CDR3 length: 17
D gene: NA
CDR3 protein: ASSIQGAASGESSYEQY

J gene: TRBJ1-6
clone size: many
V gene: TRBV5-1
CDR3 length: 12
D gene: NA
CDR3 protein: ASSLATAYGPLH

J gene: TRBJ1-1
clone size: many
V gene: TRBV12-3/TRBV12-4
CDR3 length: 12
D gene: TRBD1
CDR3 protein: ASNLGQANTEAF

J gene: TRBJ1-6
clone size: few
V gene: TRBV7-2
CDR3 length: 14
D gene: NA
CDR3 protein: ASSLESTGSGSPLH

J gene: TRBJ2-3
clone size: few
V gene: TRBV10-3
CDR3 length: 11
D gene: NA
CDR3 protein: AISMNRDDTQY

J gene: TRBJ2-2
clone size: NA
V gene: TRBV11-2
CDR3 length: 13
D gene: NA
CDR3 protein: ASSLDGIITGELF

J gene: TRBJ2-7
clone size: many
V gene: TRBV11-1
CDR3 length: 12
D gene: NA
CDR3 protein: ASSLGGQVYEQY

J gene: TRBJ2-3
clone size: many
V gene: TRBV2
CDR3 length: 13
D gene: TRBD2
CDR3 protein: ASRDTSGTSHTQY

J gene: TRBJ1-2
clone size: many
V gene: TRBV4-1
CDR3 length: 14
D gene: NA
CDR3 protein: ASSQTQDGGNYGYT

J gene: TRBJ1-1
clone size: NA
V gene: TRBV20-1
CDR3 length: 12
D gene: NA
CDR3 protein: SARWSGRDTEAF

J gene: TRBJ2-2
clone size: many
V gene: TRBV5-5
CDR3 length: 14
D gene: NA
CDR3 protein: ASSYSGIINTGELF

J gene: TRBJ2-1
clone size: many
V gene: TRBV3-1
CDR3 length: 14
D gene: NA
CDR3 protein: ASSPFGGGSYNEQF

J gene: TRBJ2-7
clone size: many
V gene: TRBV10-3
CDR3 length: 13
D gene: TRBD1
CDR3 protein: AINDRAMSSYEQY

J gene: TRBJ1-1
clone size: few
V gene: TRBV30
CDR3 length: 10
D gene: NA
CDR3 protein: AWYYRATEAF

J gene: TRBJ1-5
clone size: many
V gene: TRBV4-3
CDR3 length: 13
D gene: NA
CDR3 protein: ASSQEWGVNQPQH

J gene: TRBJ2-7
clone size: many
V gene: TRBV6-2/TRBV6-3
CDR3 length: 13
D gene: NA
CDR3 protein: ASSYSLRSTYEQY

J gene: TRBJ2-5
clone size: many
V gene: TRBV5-1
CDR3 length: 8
D gene: NA
CDR3 protein: ASRKGTQY

J gene: TRBJ2-5
clone size: NA
V gene: TRBV6-2/TRBV6-3
CDR3 length: 14
D gene: TRBD2
CDR3 protein: ASSVTSGESGETQY

J gene: TRBJ2-7
clone size: few
V gene: TRBV5-1
CDR3 length: 12
D gene: TRBD1
CDR3 protein: ASSFDRGDYEQY

J gene: TRBJ2-5
clone size: few
V gene: TRBV10-3
CDR3 length: 14
D gene: TRBD1
CDR3 protein: AISQGQGGSQETQY

J gene: TRBJ2-3
clone size: many
V gene: TRBV11-2
CDR3 length: 12
D gene: NA
CDR3 protein: ASSLISGADTQY

J gene: TRBJ2-3
clone size: NA
V gene: TRBV11-3
CDR3 length: 14
D gene: TRBD1
CDR3 protein: ASSPNRGPNADTQY

J gene: TRBJ1-5
clone size: NA
V gene: TRBV7-2
CDR3 length: 11
D gene: NA
CDR3 protein: ASSQDQNQPHH

J gene: TRBJ2-1
clone size: many
V gene: TRBV18
CDR3 length: 10
D gene: NA
CDR3 protein: ASSPLQGEQF

J gene: TRBJ2-1
clone size: many
V gene: TRBV7-2
CDR3 length: 13
D gene: TRBD2
CDR3 protein: ASSLTAGVYNEQF

J gene: TRBJ2-2
clone size: NA
V gene: TRBV6-1
CDR3 length: 13
D gene: NA
CDR3 protein: ASSKGTLGAGELF

J gene: TRBJ2-2
clone size: many
V gene: TRBV2
CDR3 length: 12
D gene: TRBD1
CDR3 protein: ASTGQVNTGELF

J gene: TRBJ2-2
clone size: many
V gene: TRBV15
CDR3 length: 13
D gene: TRBD1
CDR3 protein: ATSRRTGNTGELF

J gene: TRBJ1-1
clone size: few
V gene: TRBV6-5
CDR3 length: 15
D gene: NA
CDR3 protein: ASSYPRGVGVNTEAF

J gene: TRBJ1-1
clone size: few
V gene: TRBV5-5
CDR3 length: 13
D gene: NA
CDR3 protein: ASSFIPRGNTEAF

J gene: TRBJ2-3
clone size: few
V gene: TRBV7-2
CDR3 length: 14
D gene: TRBD2
CDR3 protein: ASSPGTSASTDTQY

J gene: TRBJ2-2
clone size: many
V gene: TRBV6-1
CDR3 length: 12
D gene: NA
CDR3 protein: ASSTQGQAGELF

J gene: TRBJ2-5
clone size: NA
V gene: TRBV3-1
CDR3 length: 11
D gene: TRBD1
CDR3 protein: ASSNRQGETQY

J gene: TRBJ1-1
clone size: few
V gene: TRBV12-3/TRBV12-4
CDR3 length: 11
D gene: NA
CDR3 protein: ASSLSGRGLAF

J gene: TRBJ2-1
clone size: NA
V gene: TRBV18
CDR3 length: 10
D gene: TRBD1
CDR3 protein: ASSPGTAEVF

J gene: TRBJ2-3
clone size: few
V gene: TRBV5-1
CDR3 length: 14
D gene: TRBD2
CDR3 protein: ASSLEGREMTDTQY

J gene: TRBJ2-7
clone size: NA
V gene: TRBV4-3
CDR3 length: 12
D gene: TRBD1
CDR3 protein: ASSPGQGLYEQY

J gene: TRBJ1-4
clone size: many
V gene: TRBV19
CDR3 length: 12
D gene: NA
CDR3 protein: ASSLGRGNEKLF

J gene: TRBJ2-7
clone size: few
V gene: TRBV5-1
CDR3 length: 13
D gene: NA
CDR3 protein: ASSLLPGATYEQY

J gene: TRBJ2-7
clone size: NA
V gene: TRBV6-5
CDR3 length: 12
D gene: NA
CDR3 protein: ASSYVVSGYEQY

J gene: TRBJ1-5
clone size: many
V gene: TRBV6-1
CDR3 length: 17
D gene: TRBD1
CDR3 protein: ASSKGGRGRLYSNQPQH

J gene: TRBJ2-7
clone size: many
V gene: TRBV6-2/TRBV6-3
CDR3 length: 13
D gene: NA
CDR3 protein: ASSSLTQAREEQY

J gene: TRBJ2-2
clone size: many
V gene: TRBV30
CDR3 length: 10
D gene: NA
CDR3 protein: AWSVYTGELF

J gene: TRBJ2-5
clone size: many
V gene: TRBV5-4
CDR3 length: 13
D gene: NA
CDR3 protein: ASSLGRGVMETQY

J gene: TRBJ1-2
clone size: few
V gene: TRBV5-6
CDR3 length: 13
D gene: NA
CDR3 protein: ASSLFDGSNYGYT

J gene: TRBJ1-2
clone size: NA
V gene: TRBV20-1
CDR3 length: 11
D gene: NA
CDR3 protein: SANENGGDGYT

J gene: TRBJ2-3
clone size: many
V gene: TRBV5-5
CDR3 length: 11
D gene: NA
CDR3 protein: ASSWGAWDEQY

J gene: TRBJ2-1
clone size: few
V gene: TRBV28
CDR3 length: 10
D gene: NA
CDR3 protein: ASSLTRMGQF

J gene: TRBJ1-5
clone size: many
V gene: TRBV6-2/TRBV6-3
CDR3 length: 14
D gene: NA
CDR3 protein: ASSYQPGESNQPQH

J gene: TRBJ1-6
clone size: many
V gene: TRBV5-1
CDR3 length: 16
D gene: NA
CDR3 protein: ASSLGDPISSYNSPLH

J gene: TRBJ2-1
clone size: few
V gene: TRBV20-1
CDR3 length: 17
D gene: TRBD2
CDR3 protein: SAPTETSDSSGAYNEQF

J gene: TRBJ2-1
clone size: many
V gene: TRBV6-2/TRBV6-3
CDR3 length: 14
D gene: NA
CDR3 protein: ASGGRLDGTYNEQF

J gene: TRBJ1-3
clone size: many
V gene: TRBV6-1
CDR3 length: 14
D gene: NA
CDR3 protein: ASRPARGDSGNTIY

J gene: TRBJ2-7
clone size: many
V gene: TRBV20-1
CDR3 length: 13
D gene: TRBD2
CDR3 protein: SALVGGLASYEQY

J gene: TRBJ1-1
clone size: many
V gene: TRBV20-1
CDR3 length: 13
D gene: NA
CDR3 protein: SARPRKSLNTEAF